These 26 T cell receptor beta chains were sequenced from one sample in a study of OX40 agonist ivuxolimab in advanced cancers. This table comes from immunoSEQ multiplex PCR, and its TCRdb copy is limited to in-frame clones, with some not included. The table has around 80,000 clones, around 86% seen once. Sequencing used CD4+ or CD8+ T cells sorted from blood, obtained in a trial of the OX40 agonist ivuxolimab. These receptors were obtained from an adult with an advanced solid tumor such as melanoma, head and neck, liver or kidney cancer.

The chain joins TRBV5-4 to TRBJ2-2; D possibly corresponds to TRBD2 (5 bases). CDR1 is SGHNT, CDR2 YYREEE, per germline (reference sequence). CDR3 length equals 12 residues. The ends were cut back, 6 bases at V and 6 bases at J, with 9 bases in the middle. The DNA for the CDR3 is TGTGCCAGCATCAACGGGGCCGGGGAGCTGTTTTTT. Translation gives CASINGAGELFF.

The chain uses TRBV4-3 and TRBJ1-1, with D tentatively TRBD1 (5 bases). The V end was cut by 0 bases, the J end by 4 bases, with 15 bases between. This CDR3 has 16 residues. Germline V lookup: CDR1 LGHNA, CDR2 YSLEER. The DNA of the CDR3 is TGCGCCAGCAGCCAAGATGTCTCGGCGGGGGGCACTGAAGCTTTCTTT. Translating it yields CASSQDVSAGGTEAFF.

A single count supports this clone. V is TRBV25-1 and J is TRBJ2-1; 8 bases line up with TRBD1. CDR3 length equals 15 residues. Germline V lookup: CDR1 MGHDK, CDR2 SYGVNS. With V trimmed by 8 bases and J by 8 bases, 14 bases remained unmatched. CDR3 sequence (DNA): TGTGCCAGCGGGATGACAGGGGTGGCGATCGATGAGCAGTTCTTC. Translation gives CASGMTGVAIDEQFF.

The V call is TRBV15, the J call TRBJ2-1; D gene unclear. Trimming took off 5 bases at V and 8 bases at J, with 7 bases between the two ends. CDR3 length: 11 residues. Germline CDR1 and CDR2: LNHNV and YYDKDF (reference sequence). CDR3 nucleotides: TGTGCCACCAGCCGACGCGATGAGCAGTTCTTC. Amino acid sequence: CATSRRDEQFF.

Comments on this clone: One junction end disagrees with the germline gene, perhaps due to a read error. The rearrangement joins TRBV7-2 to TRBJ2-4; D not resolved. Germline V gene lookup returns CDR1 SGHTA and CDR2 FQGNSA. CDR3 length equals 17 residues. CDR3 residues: CASSSLKATLAKNIQYF. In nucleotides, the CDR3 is TGTGCCAGTAGCTCCCTAAAGGCAACCTTAGCCAAAAACATTCAGTACTTC.

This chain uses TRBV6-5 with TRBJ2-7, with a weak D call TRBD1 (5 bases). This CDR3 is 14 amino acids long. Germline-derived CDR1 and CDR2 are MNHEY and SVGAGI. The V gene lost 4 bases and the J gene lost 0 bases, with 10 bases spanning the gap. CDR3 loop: CASSLTRDSYEQYF. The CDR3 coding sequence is TGTGCCAGCAGTTTGACCAGGGACTCCTACGAGCAGTACTTC.

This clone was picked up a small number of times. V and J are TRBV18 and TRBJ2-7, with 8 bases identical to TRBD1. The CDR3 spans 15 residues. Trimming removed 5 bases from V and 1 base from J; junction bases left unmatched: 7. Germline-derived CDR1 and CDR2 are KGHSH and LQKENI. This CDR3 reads CASSGTGGFSYEQYF. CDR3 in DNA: TGTGCCAGCTCAGGAACAGGGGGATTTTCCTACGAGCAGTACTTC.

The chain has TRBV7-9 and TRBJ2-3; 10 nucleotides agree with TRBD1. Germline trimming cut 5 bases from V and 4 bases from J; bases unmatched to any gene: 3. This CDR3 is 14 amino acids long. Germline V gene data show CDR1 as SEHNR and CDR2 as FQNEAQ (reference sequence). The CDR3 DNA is TGTGCCAGCAGCCCAGGACAGGGGGCAGATACGCAGTATTTT. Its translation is CASSPGQGADTQYF.

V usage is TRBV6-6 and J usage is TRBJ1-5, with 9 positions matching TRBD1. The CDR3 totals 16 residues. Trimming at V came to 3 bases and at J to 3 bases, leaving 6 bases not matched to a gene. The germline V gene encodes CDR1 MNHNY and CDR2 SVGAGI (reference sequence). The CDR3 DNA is TGTGCCAGCAGTTATGGGGGACAGGGTAACAATCAGCCCCAGCATTTT. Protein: CASSYGGQGNNQPQHF.

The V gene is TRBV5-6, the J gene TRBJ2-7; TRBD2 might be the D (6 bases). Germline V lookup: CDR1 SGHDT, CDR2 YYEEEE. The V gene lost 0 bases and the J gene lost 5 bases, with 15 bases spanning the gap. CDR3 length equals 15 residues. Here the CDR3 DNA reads TGTGCCAGCAGCTTGGAACGGGGGAGTTTGGACGAGCAGTACTTC. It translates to CASSLERGSLDEQYF.

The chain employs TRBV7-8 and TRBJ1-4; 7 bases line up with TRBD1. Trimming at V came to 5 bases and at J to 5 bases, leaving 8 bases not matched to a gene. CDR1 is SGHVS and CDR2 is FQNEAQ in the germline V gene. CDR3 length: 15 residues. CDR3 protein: CASSIGQAGNEKLFF. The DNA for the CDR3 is TGTGCCAGCAGCATCGGACAGGCGGGGAATGAAAAACTGTTTTTT.

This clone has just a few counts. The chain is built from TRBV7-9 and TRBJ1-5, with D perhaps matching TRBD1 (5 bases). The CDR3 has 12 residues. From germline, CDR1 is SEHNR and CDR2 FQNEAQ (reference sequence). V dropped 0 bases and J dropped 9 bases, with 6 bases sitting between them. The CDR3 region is CASSLAGLPQHF. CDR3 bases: TGTGCCAGCAGCTTAGCGGGGCTGCCCCAGCATTTT.

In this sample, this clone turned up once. In DNA, the CDR3 is TGTGCCAGCAGCTTAAATTCCCAGGGGAATTCACCCCTCCACTTT. It yields the protein CASSLNSQGNSPLHF. The chain links TRBV7-9 to TRBJ1-6, with a possible D match to TRBD1 (6 bases). V gave up 2 bases and J gave up 7 bases, with 12 bases separating them. The germline CDR1 and CDR2 sequences are SEHNR and FQNEAQ (reference sequence). CDR3 length: 15 amino acids.

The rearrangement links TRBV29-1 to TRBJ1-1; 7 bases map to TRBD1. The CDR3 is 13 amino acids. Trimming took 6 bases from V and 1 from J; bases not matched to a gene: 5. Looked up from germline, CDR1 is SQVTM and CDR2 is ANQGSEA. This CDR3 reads CSVAGQPNTEAFF. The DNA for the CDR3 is TGCAGCGTCGCGGGACAGCCGAACACTGAAGCTTTCTTT.

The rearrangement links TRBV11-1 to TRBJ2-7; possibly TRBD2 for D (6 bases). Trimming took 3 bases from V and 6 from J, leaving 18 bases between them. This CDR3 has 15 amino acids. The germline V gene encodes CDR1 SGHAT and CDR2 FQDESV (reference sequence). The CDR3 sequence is CASSFTRGGYIEQYF. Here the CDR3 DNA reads TGTGCCAGCAGCTTTACCCGGGGAGGTTATATCGAGCAGTACTTC.

CDR3 in DNA: TGTGCCAGCAGTGGGAACACTGAAGCTTTCTTT. Its translation is CASSGNTEAFF. The chain uses TRBV6-1 and TRBJ1-1; D uncertain. V lost 4 bases and J 1 base, leaving 1 base between the germline ends. This CDR3 has 11 residues. Germline V gives CDR1 MNHNS, CDR2 SASEGT.

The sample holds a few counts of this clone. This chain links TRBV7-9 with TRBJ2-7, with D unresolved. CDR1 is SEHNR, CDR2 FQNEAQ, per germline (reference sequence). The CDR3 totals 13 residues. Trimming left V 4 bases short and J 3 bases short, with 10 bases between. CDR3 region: CASSSISVYEQYF. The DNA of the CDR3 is TGTGCCAGCAGCTCCATATCAGTCTACGAGCAGTACTTC.

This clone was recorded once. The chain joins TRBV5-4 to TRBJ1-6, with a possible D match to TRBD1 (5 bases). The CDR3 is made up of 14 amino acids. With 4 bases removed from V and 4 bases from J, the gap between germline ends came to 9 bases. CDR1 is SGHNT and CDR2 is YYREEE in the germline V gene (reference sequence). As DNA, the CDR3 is TGTGCCAGCAGCAAGCAGGGTTATAATTCACCCCTCCACTTT. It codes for CASSKQGYNSPLHF. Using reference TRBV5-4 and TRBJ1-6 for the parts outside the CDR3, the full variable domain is ETGVTQSPTHLIKTRGQQVTLRCSSQSGHNTVSWYQQALGQGPQFIFQYYREEENGRGNFPPRFSGLQFPNYSSELNVNALELDDSALYLCASSKQGYNSPLHFGNGTRLTVT.

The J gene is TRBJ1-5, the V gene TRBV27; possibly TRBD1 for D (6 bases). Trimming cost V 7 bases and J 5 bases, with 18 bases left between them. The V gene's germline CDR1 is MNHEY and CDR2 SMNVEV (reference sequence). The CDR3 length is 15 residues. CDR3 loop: CASTRNGDTDQPQHF. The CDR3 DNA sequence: TGTGCCAGCACCCGAAATGGGGACACGGATCAGCCCCAGCATTTT.

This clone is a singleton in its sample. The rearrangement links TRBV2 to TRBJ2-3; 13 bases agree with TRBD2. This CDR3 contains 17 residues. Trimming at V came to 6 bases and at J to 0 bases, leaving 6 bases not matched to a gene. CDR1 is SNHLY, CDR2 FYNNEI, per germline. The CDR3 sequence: CASSRTSGGLSTDTQYF. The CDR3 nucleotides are TGTGCCAGCAGCAGGACTAGCGGGGGTCTTAGCACAGATACGCAGTATTTT.

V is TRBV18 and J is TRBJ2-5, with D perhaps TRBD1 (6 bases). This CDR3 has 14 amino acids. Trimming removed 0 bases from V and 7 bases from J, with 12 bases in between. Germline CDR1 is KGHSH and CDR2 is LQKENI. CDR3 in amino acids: CASSPPPAGATQYF. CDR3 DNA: TGTGCCAGCTCACCACCCCCGGCAGGGGCGACCCAGTACTTC.

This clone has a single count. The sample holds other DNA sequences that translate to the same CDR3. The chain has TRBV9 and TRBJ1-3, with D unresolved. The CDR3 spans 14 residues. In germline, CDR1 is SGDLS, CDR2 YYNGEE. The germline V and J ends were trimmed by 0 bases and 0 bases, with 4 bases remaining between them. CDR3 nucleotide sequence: TGTGCCAGCAGCGTAGAAAGCTCTGGAAACACCATATATTTT. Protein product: CASSVESSGNTIYF.

In nucleotides, the CDR3 is TGCGCCAGCAGCTTGGTGGCAGCTGATAATGAAAAACTGTTTTTT. Translated, it gives CASSLVAADNEKLFF. The chain carries TRBV5-1 and TRBJ1-4; no definite D call. The CDR3 length is 15 residues. The germline V gene has CDR1 SGHRS and CDR2 YFSETQ. V lost 0 bases and J 4 bases, leaving 10 bases between the germline ends.

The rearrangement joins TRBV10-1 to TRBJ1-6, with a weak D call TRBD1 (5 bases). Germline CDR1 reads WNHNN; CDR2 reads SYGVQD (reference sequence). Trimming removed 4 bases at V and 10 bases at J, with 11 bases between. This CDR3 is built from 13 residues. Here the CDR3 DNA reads TGCGCCAGCAGTGGGGGGGGTGGATCACCCCTCCACTTT. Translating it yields CASSGGGGSPLHF.

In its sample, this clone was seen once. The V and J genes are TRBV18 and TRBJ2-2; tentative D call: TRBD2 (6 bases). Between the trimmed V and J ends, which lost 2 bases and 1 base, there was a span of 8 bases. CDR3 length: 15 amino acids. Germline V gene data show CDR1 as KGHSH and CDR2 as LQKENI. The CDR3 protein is CASSPNGGNTGELFF. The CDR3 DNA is TGTGCCAGCTCACCAAACGGGGGGAACACCGGGGAGCTGTTTTTT.

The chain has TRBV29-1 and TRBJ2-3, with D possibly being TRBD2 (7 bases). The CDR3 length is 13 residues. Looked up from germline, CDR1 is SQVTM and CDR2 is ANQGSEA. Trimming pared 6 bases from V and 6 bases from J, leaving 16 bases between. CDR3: CSVQGGGFDTQYF. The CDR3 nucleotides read TGCAGCGTCCAAGGGGGGGGCTTTGATACGCAGTATTTT.